The clone carrying this TCR beta chain was recorded many times. Its specificity is not known. This entry comes from a study of early T cells in non-severe SARS-CoV-2 infection. Overall study: Whole-blood bulk RNA, unsorted, was sequenced, and chains were unpaired.

The study's findings and limits: CD4 and private specificities were missed by VDJdb matching, which favored anti-spike CD8 responses.

MiXCR, applied by TCRdb to the 5' RACE reads, yields one record per CDR3 protein. The table has about 58,000 distinct CDR3 sequences, 12% seen once. Sequencing was performed on whole blood. The clonotype was recovered from an adult who was a healthcare worker with PCR-confirmed SARS-CoV-2 infection or an uninfected control (not recorded which).

The CDR3 bases are TGTGCCAGCAGCTCCCAACCTAGCGGTTACTACGAGCAGTACTTC. Its protein is CASSSQPSGYYEQYF. The gene calls are TRBV9 and TRBJ2-7, with 7 bases matching TRBD2. This CDR3 spans 15 amino acids. CDR1 is SGDLS and CDR2 is YYNGEE in the germline V gene. With 4 bases clipped from V and 3 bases from J, the junction kept 10 bases outside the gene matches. Full variable domain (remainder filled in from reference TRBV9 and TRBJ2-7): DSGVTQTPKHLITATGQRVTLRCSPRSGDLSVYWYQQSLDQGLQFLIQYYNGEERAKGNILERFSAQQFPDLHSELNLSSLELGDSALYFCASSSQPSGYYEQYFGPGTRLTVT.